The T cell receptor beta chain under discussion was sequenced for a study of a mutant IDH1 vaccine in newly diagnosed glioma. The time point here: week 23, last vaccination. Vaccination used 300 ug of mutant IDH1 20-mer peptide per dose, with topical imiquimod. This CDR3 spans 14 amino acids. V was clipped by 0 bases and J by 0 bases, with 7 bases between them. Germline V lookup: CDR1 SGDLS, CDR2 YYNGEE. The table came from immunoSEQ multiplex PCR; TCRdb's copy has only in-frame clones and leaves some out. This table holds tens of thousands of clones, around 82% found once. Concerning this clone itself: What it binds is unknown.

This chain connects TRBV9 to TRBJ2-7; D not certain. Here the sequenced sample was PBMCs, taken from a glioma patient whose treatment included an IDH1 peptide vaccine. This clonotype originated in a man aged 18 to 29 with glioma. CDR3: CASSVGGFSYEQYF. The CDR3 coding sequence is TGTGCCAGCAGCGTAGGCGGTTTCTCCTACGAGCAGTACTTC.